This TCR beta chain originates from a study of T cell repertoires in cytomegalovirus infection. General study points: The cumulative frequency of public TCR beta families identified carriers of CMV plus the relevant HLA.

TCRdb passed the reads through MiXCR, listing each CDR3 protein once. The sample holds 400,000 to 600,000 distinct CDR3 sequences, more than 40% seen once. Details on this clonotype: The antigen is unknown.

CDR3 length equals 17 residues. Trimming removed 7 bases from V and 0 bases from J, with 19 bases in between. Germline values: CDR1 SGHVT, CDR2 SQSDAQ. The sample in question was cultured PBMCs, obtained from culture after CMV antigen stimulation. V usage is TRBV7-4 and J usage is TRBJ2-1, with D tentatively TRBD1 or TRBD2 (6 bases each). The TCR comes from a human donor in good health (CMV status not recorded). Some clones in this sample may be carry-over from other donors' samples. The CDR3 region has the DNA TGTGCCAGCATCAAGTCGGCGGGACACGACTCCTACAATGAGCAGTTCTTC. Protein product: CASIKSAGHDSYNEQFF.